This T cell receptor beta chain derives from a study of T cell changes during pregnancy in multiple sclerosis. Data came from immunoSEQ multiplex PCR; TCRdb stores just in-frame clones and leaves some out. The repertoire consists of about 60,000 clones, with nearly 95% occurring once and the leading ten covering 0.85%. This CDR3 contains 13 residues. V shed 2 bases and J shed 8 bases, with 11 bases lying between them. The germline gives CDR1 SGHTA, CDR2 FQGNSA. The rearrangement uses TRBV7-2 and TRBJ2-3; D is uncertain. The source of this sequence is a female donor with multiple sclerosis, enrolled in a pregnancy study. The sample was peripheral blood, taken in the first trimester of pregnancy. The CDR3 reads CASSLPGPFTQYF. The CDR3 bases are TGTGCCAGCAGCTTACCGGGTCCCTTTACGCAGTATTTT.